A selection of T cell receptor beta chains follows, all from one sample in a study of blood T cells in healthy people across ages. TCRdb re-analysed the 5' RACE reads in MiXCR, keeping a single row per CDR3 protein. The sample contains roughly 1,300,000 distinct CDR3 sequences, around 59% of which appear only once. The sequencing input was blood. The receptors were gathered from a man between 18 and 35 years old in good health. CDR3s leave out the opening cysteine and the closing phenylalanine or tryptophan.

TRBV28 ASNDPNTEAF
TRBV11-2 ASSLDFHESYEQY
TRBV5-1 ASSLEGRQHTEAF
TRBV7-2 ASSSLQGAYYEQY
TRBV4-1 ASSHRHITRSQETQY
TRBV20-1 SAKGDGGQETQY
TRBV9 ASSVGGGTKGYT
TRBV10-3 AISESSALSETQY
TRBV29-1 SVDIGDGSYEQY
TRBV12-3/TRBV12-4 ASSGQGKQPQH
TRBV5-1 ASSSLRLIYGYT
TRBV5-1 ASSLDRITDTQY
TRBV12-3/TRBV12-4 ASSSSYENIQY
TRBV6-2/TRBV6-3 ASSDRDRRYEQY
TRBV4-3 ASSQEGPWDKPSDEQF
TRBV13 ASASTIYSNNEQF
TRBV29-1 SEKTAQETQY
TRBV7-6 ASSKAPIGDGYT
TRBV6-1 ASGVVNTGELF
TRBV6-4 ASSGRVGSGANVLT
TRBV25-1 ASSELEGRETQY
TRBV3-1 ASSQVAGTGDYEQY
TRBV7-9 ASSLQPKITGYT
TRBV29-1 SVAPRASTDTQY
TRBV20-1 SATGVAGGPPYNEQF
TRBV7-2 ASSRGLAGVSEQF
TRBV2 ASSRGKPQH
TRBV20-1 SAISGPRPGYT
TRBV25-1 ASTRRGAKNIQY
TRBV9 ASSVVVSETGELF
TRBV7-2 ASSSPTTSAYEQY
TRBV5-1 ASSRNKGQGAVEKLF
TRBV6-2/TRBV6-3 ASSYSGFGDEQF
TRBV20-1 SASWGSSYNEQF
TRBV6-1 ASRKYWIPGDQPQH
TRBV4-1 ASRSTPGTDTQY
TRBV12-3/TRBV12-4 ASSLRGRGGSPLH
TRBV4-3 ASSQAGSGGANVLT
TRBV7-2 ASSLPSTSGNTIY
TRBV20-1 SASGPGTGNNEQF
TRBV5-1 ASSLGGNEGTDTQY
TRBV3-1 ASSQGRQLEYEQY
TRBV11-2 ASSRVRGGQLNTEAF
TRBV3-1 ASSRLRTTPTYEQY
TRBV27 ASSRTGIYEEKLF
TRBV12-3/TRBV12-4 ASSPDTENTEAF
TRBV3-1 ASSVDSTEQY
TRBV12-5 ASGFMNEQY
TRBV29-1 GVLGGSGNTQY
TRBV10-3 AISEPPSWDTQY
TRBV6-6 ASYRSLREAF
TRBV4-1 ASSQSWGNTEAF
TRBV5-6 ASRSTDREHEQF